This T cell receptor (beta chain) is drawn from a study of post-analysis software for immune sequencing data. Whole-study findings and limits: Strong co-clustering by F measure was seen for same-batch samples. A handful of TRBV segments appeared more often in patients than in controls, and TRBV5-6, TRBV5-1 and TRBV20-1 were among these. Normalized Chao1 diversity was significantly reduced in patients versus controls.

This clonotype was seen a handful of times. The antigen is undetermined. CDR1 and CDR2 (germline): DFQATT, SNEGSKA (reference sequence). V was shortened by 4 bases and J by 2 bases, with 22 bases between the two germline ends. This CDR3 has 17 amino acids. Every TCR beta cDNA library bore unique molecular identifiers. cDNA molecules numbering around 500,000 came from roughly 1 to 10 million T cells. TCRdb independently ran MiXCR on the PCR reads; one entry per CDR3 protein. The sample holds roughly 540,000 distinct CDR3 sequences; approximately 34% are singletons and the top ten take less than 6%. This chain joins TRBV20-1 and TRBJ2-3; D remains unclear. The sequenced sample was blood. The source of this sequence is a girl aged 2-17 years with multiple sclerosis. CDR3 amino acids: CSAIRDLGPAHTDTQYF. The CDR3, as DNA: TGCAGTGCTATCCGAGACCTCGGACCGGCACACACAGATACGCAGTATTTT.